The clone carrying this TCR beta chain was seen ten or more times. The target antigen is unknown. The junction and the germline gene differ at one end; a read error may be behind it. The sample is drawn from a study of Graves' ophthalmopathy and Graves' hyperthyroidism. On the study more broadly: A follow-up of 18 months without ophthalmopathy meant that hyperthyroidism was stable. Study observations and caveats: Blood also harbored most expanded thyroid clonotypes above 0.001 frequency.

Aged 18 to 65, hyperthyroidism patients had been newly diagnosed, with under 2 months' duration. No donor had other autoimmune disease, uncontrolled infection, pregnancy or lactation. CDR1 is SQVTM and CDR2 is ANQGSEA in the germline V gene. The CDR3 runs to 12 residues. Transcripts of RNA were the source for amplifying TCR beta CDR3 regions. An opening RT-PCR round employed HTBI primers and preceded a second-round multiplex PCR. Each CDR3 protein gets one entry after TCRdb re-called the multiplex PCR reads with MiXCR. Of around 1.1 million distinct CDR3 sequences detected, about two fifths appear once; the ten largest clones hold 11%.

The TCR sequence derives from an adult man with Graves' hyperthyroidism. The material sequenced was peripheral blood or thyroid tissue (not recorded which). The rearrangement uses TRBV29-1 and TRBJ2-6; 8 bases are shared with TRBD1. For the CDR3, the DNA is TGCAGCGTGGGCACAGGGGGCAACGTCCTGACTTTC. Its protein is CSVGTGGNVLTF.